The 28 T cell receptor beta chains below come from one sample, sequenced in a study of spatial heterogeneity in lung cancer. Time point: sample taken at primary tumor resection. Without sorting, whole RNA was sequenced from tumor, nontumor lung or frozen PBMC. One entry per CDR3 protein results from TCRdb running MiXCR on the 5' RACE reads. The sample records about 23,000 distinct CDR3 sequences, around 4.7% being singletons. The sample in question was PBMCs, obtained at surgery. These receptors originate from a male donor with early-stage non-small cell lung cancer.

In its sample, this clonotype was seen many times. The chain employs TRBV20-1 and TRBJ2-7; 7 nucleotides agree with TRBD1. CDR1 and CDR2 (germline): DFQATT, SNEGSKA (reference sequence). This CDR3 has 14 residues. V shed 1 base and J 2 bases; nucleotides not matched to a gene: 5. The CDR3 DNA follows: TGCAGTGCTAGAGCCCCACAGGGGACCTACGAGCAGTACTTC. It is translated as CSARAPQGTYEQYF.

Ten or more counts support this clonotype. The J gene is TRBJ2-1, the V gene TRBV11-1, with TRBD1 matching over 9 bases. This CDR3 is built from 15 residues. Per the germline V gene, CDR1 is SGHAT and CDR2 is FQDESV (reference sequence). The J segment lost 8 bases and the V segment lost 4 bases, leaving 9 bases of the junction unmatched. The CDR3: CASSSRQGGRDEQFF. The CDR3 DNA follows: TGTGCCAGCAGCTCTCGACAGGGGGGAAGGGATGAGCAGTTCTTC.

Ten or more counts support this clonotype. The chain is built from TRBV29-1 and TRBJ2-7; D is perhaps TRBD2 (5 bases). This CDR3 is 14 amino acids long. CDR1 is SQVTM and CDR2 is ANQGSEA in the germline V gene. Trimming removed 3 bases at V and 2 bases at J, with 14 bases between. In DNA form, the CDR3 reads TGCAGCGTTGACGAGGGCAGTCCAACCTACGAGCAGTACTTC. It is translated as CSVDEGSPTYEQYF.

This clonotype was detected ten times or more. This chain links TRBV12-3 or TRBV12-4 with TRBJ1-1; 11 bases fit TRBD1. Unmatched junction bases numbered 10, after V lost 2 bases and J lost 11 bases. CDR3 length equals 15 residues. For the CDR3, the DNA is TGTGCCAGCAGTTTAACCTCGGGACAGGGGGGAGAGGCTTTCTTT. Translated, it gives CASSLTSGQGGEAFF.

This clonotype was recorded many times. The rearrangement uses TRBV11-2 and TRBJ2-5; no firm D call. The germline CDR1 and CDR2 sequences are SGHAT and FQNNGV. The length of the CDR3 is 14 residues. The V end lost 7 bases, the J end lost 1 base, and 13 bases lay between the germline ends. In DNA, the CDR3 is TGTGCCAGCATGATCCCATTCCGCCAAGAGACCCAGTACTTC. This gives the protein CASMIPFRQETQYF.

This clonotype showed up many times. The chain links TRBV7-2 to TRBJ1-2; no firm D call. The CDR3 loop spans 14 amino acids. Germline CDR1 is SGHTA and CDR2 is FQGNSA. V was shortened by 1 base and J by 4 bases, with 10 bases between the two germline ends. The CDR3 sequence: CASSLGSGSYGYTF. For the CDR3, the DNA is TGTGCCAGCAGCTTAGGGAGTGGGAGCTATGGCTACACCTTC.

This clonotype was observed at least ten times. This CDR3 is CASSRIGLADNTDTQYF. CDR3 nucleotides: TGCGCCAGCAGCCGGATTGGACTAGCGGACAACACAGATACGCAGTATTTT. This chain links TRBV5-1 with TRBJ2-3; 10 bases agree with TRBD2. The germline gives CDR1 SGHRS, CDR2 YFSETQ. Unmatched junction bases numbered 10, after V lost 4 bases and J lost 2 bases. The CDR3 length is 17 residues. Filled out from reference TRBV5-1 and TRBJ2-3, the complete variable domain reads KAGVTQTPRYLIKTRGQQVTLSCSPISGHRSVSWYQQTPGQGLQFLFEYFSETQRNKGNFPGRFSGRQFSNSRSEMNVSTLELGDSALYLCASSRIGLADNTDTQYFGPGTRLTVL.

This clonotype is classed as medium-sized. The chain joins TRBV7-2 to TRBJ2-1; 12 positions agree with TRBD2. Germline lookup yields CDR1 SGHTA and CDR2 FQGNSA. The CDR3 totals 16 residues. V shed 2 bases and J 8 bases; nucleotides not matched to a gene: 7. CDR3 in DNA: TGTGCCAGCAGCTTATCGTCTAGCGGGAGGGCCCATGAGCAGTTCTTC. Its protein product is CASSLSSSGRAHEQFF.

This clonotype has at least ten counts. The chain combines TRBV6-2 or TRBV6-3 with TRBJ2-1; the D is unclear. V lost 5 bases to trimming and J lost 6 bases, with 8 bases between them. The length of the CDR3 is 12 residues. Germline V gene data show CDR1 as MNHEY and CDR2 as SVGEGT. This CDR3 is CASSKLGNEQFF. Here the CDR3 DNA reads TGTGCCAGCAGTAAGCTAGGCAATGAGCAGTTCTTC.

This clonotype was detected ten times or more. V usage is TRBV5-1 and J usage is TRBJ2-5; 8 bases agree with TRBD1. Unmatched junction bases numbered 3, after V lost 4 bases and J lost 1 base. The germline CDR1 and CDR2 sequences are SGHRS and YFSETQ. This CDR3 comprises 14 residues. CDR3 DNA sequence: TGCGCCAGCAGCCCAGGGGGCTCCCAAGAGACCCAGTACTTC. It is translated as CASSPGGSQETQYF.

In its sample, this clonotype is medium-sized. CDR3 protein: CASSRQGAHEQYF. CDR3 DNA: TGTGCCAGCAGTCGGCAGGGGGCCCACGAGCAGTACTTC. The V and J genes are TRBV27 and TRBJ2-7; 8 bases are shared with TRBD1. CDR1 and CDR2 (germline): MNHEY, SMNVEV (reference sequence). The CDR3 is 13 residues long. V lost 5 bases and J lost 5; bases outside the gene matches: 5.

This clonotype appeared a few times. The gene calls are TRBV3-1 and TRBJ1-1, with no clear D. Trimming shortened V by 4 bases and J by 2 bases, and 5 bases separated the two germline ends. Germline-derived CDR1 and CDR2 are LGHDT and YNNKEL (reference sequence). This CDR3 contains 12 residues. The CDR3 nucleotides are TGTGCCAGCAGCCGACTTAACACTGAAGCTTTCTTT. This gives the protein CASSRLNTEAFF.

Ten or more counts support this clonotype. The chain is built from TRBV4-1 and TRBJ2-5; D unresolved. CDR3 length: 13 residues. Trimming cost V 4 bases and J 5 bases, with 11 bases left between them. Germline CDR1 is MGHRA and CDR2 is YSYEKL. The CDR3 here is CASSPNRLETQYF. DNA of the CDR3: TGCGCCAGCAGCCCGAACCGGTTGGAGACCCAGTACTTC.

This clonotype was found many times. J is TRBJ2-7 and V is TRBV7-2, with TRBD1 matching 9 bases. The CDR3 length is 14 residues. CDR1 is SGHTA, CDR2 FQGNSA, per germline. J lost 6 bases, V lost 1 base, and 4 bases had no gene match. This CDR3 reads CASSLVRTGVEQYF. The CDR3 bases are TGTGCCAGCAGCTTAGTTCGGACAGGGGTCGAGCAGTACTTC.

This clonotype came up many times. The J gene is TRBJ1-5, the V gene TRBV20-1; perhaps TRBD1 as D (6 bases). The CDR3 spans 14 residues. Trimming took 4 bases from V and 3 from J, leaving 13 bases between them. Germline values: CDR1 DFQATT, CDR2 SNEGSKA (reference sequence). The DNA of the CDR3 is TGCAGTGCTATTGGGGGGCTCCACAATCAGCCCCAGCATTTT. Protein sequence: CSAIGGLHNQPQHF.

This clonotype was observed many times. This chain joins TRBV7-9 and TRBJ2-3; 11 bases are shared with TRBD2. Germline assignment: CDR1 SEHNR and CDR2 FQNEAQ (reference sequence). The CDR3 has 16 amino acids. With V trimmed by 4 bases and J by 1 base, 4 bases remained unmatched. This CDR3 is CASSYLSGRGTDTQYF. In nucleotides, the CDR3 is TGTGCCAGCAGCTACCTTAGCGGGAGGGGCACAGATACGCAGTATTTT. The entire variable domain, with the rest obtained from reference TRBV7-9 and TRBJ2-3, is as follows: DTGVSQNPRHKITKRGQNVTFRCDPISEHNRLYWYRQTLGQGPEFLTYFQNEAQLEKSRLLSDRFSAERPKGSFSTLEIQRTEQGDSAMYLCASSYLSGRGTDTQYFGPGTRLTVL.

At least ten counts were recorded for this clonotype. The chain combines TRBV18 with TRBJ1-2; D is uncertain. Germline assignment: CDR1 KGHSH and CDR2 LQKENI. The CDR3 length is 14 residues. Between the trimmed V and J ends, which lost 0 bases and 0 bases, there was a span of 5 bases. The DNA of the CDR3 is TGTGCCAGCTCACCACCAGTCCCTAACTATGGCTACACCTTC. This codes for CASSPPVPNYGYTF.

The sample holds many counts of this clonotype. This chain joins TRBV7-2 and TRBJ2-1; D is unclear. V was trimmed by 8 bases and J by 11 bases, leaving 13 bases between them. The CDR3 contains 11 residues. CDR1 is SGHTA, CDR2 FQGNSA, per germline. CDR3 protein: CASGIRLQQFF. The CDR3 DNA follows: TGTGCCAGCGGCATTAGACTTCAGCAGTTCTTC.

This clonotype was observed a few times. This chain connects TRBV12-3 or TRBV12-4 to TRBJ2-7; unclear D gene. CDR3 length: 12 residues. V gave up 2 bases and J gave up 3 bases, with 5 bases separating them. CDR3 residues: CASSLPGYEQYF. The CDR3 region has the DNA TGTGCCAGCAGTTTACCAGGCTACGAGCAGTACTTC.

This clonotype was seen repeatedly, ten times or more. The rearrangement links TRBV5-1 to TRBJ2-1; 7 bases are a match to TRBD2. CDR3 length equals 14 residues. Losses at the gene ends were 4 bases for V and 4 bases for J; bases not matched to a gene: 5. Germline CDR1 SGHRS, CDR2 YFSETQ. The CDR3 sequence: CASSPLSGYNEQFF. CDR3 DNA sequence: TGCGCCAGCAGCCCACTTAGCGGGTACAATGAGCAGTTCTTC.

This clonotype was detected many times. The chain's CDR3 is CASRRQGISNQPQHF. CDR3 DNA sequence: TGTGCCAGCAGGAGACAGGGGATTAGCAATCAGCCCCAGCATTTT. The J gene is TRBJ1-5, the V gene TRBV12-3 or TRBV12-4, with TRBD1 matching 8 bases. The CDR3 consists of 15 residues. With V trimmed by 6 bases and J by 0 bases, 4 bases remained unmatched.

This clonotype was seen at least ten times. This chain uses TRBV12-3 or TRBV12-4 with TRBJ1-5; D gene unclear. V was pared by 6 bases and J by 4 bases, with 13 bases between. This CDR3 has 14 amino acids. This CDR3 reads CASSQVSRNQPQHF. The CDR3 DNA sequence: TGTGCCAGCAGCCAAGTGAGCAGAAATCAGCCCCAGCATTTT.

This clonotype was observed many times. This chain joins TRBV12-3 or TRBV12-4 and TRBJ1-1; 8 bases match TRBD1. V trimming: 5 bases; J trimming: 1 base; junction bases outside the gene matches: 6. The CDR3 loop spans 15 amino acids. In nucleotides, the CDR3 is TGTGCCAGCAGTCCAAGGACAGGGCCGAACACTGAAGCTTTCTTT. It specifies CASSPRTGPNTEAFF.

This clonotype was observed a few times. V is TRBV6-1 and J is TRBJ1-1, with TRBD1 matching over 8 bases. CDR1 and CDR2 (germline): MNHNS, SASEGT. Trimming at V came to 5 bases and at J to 2 bases, leaving 7 bases not matched to a gene. CDR3 length: 15 residues. The CDR3 protein is CASSPATGANTEAFF. DNA for the CDR3: TGTGCCAGCAGTCCAGCGACAGGGGCTAACACTGAAGCTTTCTTT.

This clonotype was seen at least ten times. The J gene is TRBJ2-2, the V gene TRBV2, with D possibly matching TRBD1 (5 bases). The germline V and J ends were trimmed by 6 bases and 5 bases, with 7 bases remaining between them. Per the germline V gene, CDR1 is SNHLY and CDR2 is FYNNEI. This CDR3 is built from 12 residues. The CDR3 region is CASRGQTGELFF. The DNA for the CDR3 is TGTGCCAGCAGGGGGCAGACCGGGGAGCTGTTTTTT.

This clonotype was observed many times. The V call is TRBV2, the J call TRBJ1-4; 7 bases are a match to TRBD1. The J segment lost 0 bases and the V segment lost 8 bases, leaving 6 bases of the junction unmatched. Germline V CDR1 and CDR2: SNHLY, FYNNEI. The CDR3 has 15 residues. This CDR3 reads CASRQGPATNEKLFF. DNA for the CDR3: TGTGCCAGCCGACAGGGACCTGCAACTAATGAAAAACTGTTTTTT.

The table lists this clonotype with many counts. Written as DNA, the CDR3 is TGTGCCGTGACTAGCGGCTCCTACGAGCAGTACTTC. Translated: CAVTSGSYEQYF. The chain employs TRBV6-1 and TRBJ2-7, with TRBD2 identical over 9 bases. The length of the CDR3 is 12 residues. From germline, CDR1 is MNHNS and CDR2 SASEGT. After removal of 11 bases from V and 0 bases from J, the junction contained 2 bases not matched to a gene.

At least ten counts were recorded for this clonotype. This chain joins TRBV20-1 and TRBJ2-5; D possibly corresponds to TRBD2 (5 bases). Deletions cut 0 bases from V and 5 bases from J, with 13 bases between. The CDR3 consists of 14 residues. CDR1 DFQATT and CDR2 SNEGSKA come from the germline V gene (reference sequence). The CDR3 DNA sequence: TGCAGTGCTAGAGATAGTAGAGGACTGGAGACCCAGTACTTC. Translation gives CSARDSRGLETQYF.